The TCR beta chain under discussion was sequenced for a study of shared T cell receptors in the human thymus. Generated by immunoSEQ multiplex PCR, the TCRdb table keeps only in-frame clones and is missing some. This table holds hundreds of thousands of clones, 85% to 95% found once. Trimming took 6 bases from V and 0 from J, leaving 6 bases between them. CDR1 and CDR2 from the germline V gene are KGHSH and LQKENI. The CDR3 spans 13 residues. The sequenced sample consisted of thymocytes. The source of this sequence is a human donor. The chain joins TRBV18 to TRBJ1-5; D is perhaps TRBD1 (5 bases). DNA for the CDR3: TGTGCCAGCTCGGGGGGTAGCAATCAGCCCCAGCATTTT. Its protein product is CASSGGSNQPQHF. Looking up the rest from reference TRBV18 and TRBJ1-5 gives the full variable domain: NAGVMQNPRHLVRRRGQEARLRCSPMKGHSHVYWYRQLPEEGLKFMVYLQKENIIDESGMPKERFSAEFPKEGPSILRIQQVVRGDSAAYFCASSGGSNQPQHFGDGTRLSIL.